The 27 T cell receptor beta chains below were found in one sample sequenced in a study of CD8 T cells in Susac syndrome. The authors reverse transcribed roughly 0.5 to 1 ug RNA with random hexamers. From the immunoSEQ multiplex PCR reads, TCRdb called clonotypes with MiXCR, one entry per CDR3 protein. This table holds about 250,000 distinct CDR3 sequences, roughly 95% found once. Sequencing was carried out using CD4+ T cells from PBMCs. The receptors derive from a human donor with multiple sclerosis.

This clonotype was seen a single time. V is TRBV7-3 and J is TRBJ2-1; no clear D. CDR3 size: 13 residues. V gave up 3 bases and J gave up 8 bases, with 11 bases separating them. CDR1 SGHTA and CDR2 FQGTGA come from the germline V gene. CDR3 in amino acids: CASSFSYQDEQFF. Written as DNA, the CDR3 is TGTGCCAGCAGCTTTAGTTACCAGGATGAGCAGTTCTTC. The full variable domain, rest sourced from reference TRBV7-3 and TRBJ2-1, is GAGVSQTPSNKVTEKGKYVELRCDPISGHTALYWYRQSLGQGPEFLIYFQGTGAADDSGLPNDRFFAVRPEGSVSTLKIQRTERGDSAVYLCASSFSYQDEQFFGPGTRLTVL.

The CDR3 DNA sequence: TGTGCCAGCAGCTTAAGTCGGGGGCCCTCTGGAAACACCATATATTTT. It translates to CASSLSRGPSGNTIYF. The chain links TRBV7-6 to TRBJ1-3, with D possibly matching TRBD1 (6 bases). The CDR3 covers 16 residues. V lost 2 bases and J lost 0, with 11 bases in between. The germline V gene has CDR1 SGHVS and CDR2 FNYEAQ. Looking up the rest from reference TRBV7-6 and TRBJ1-3 gives the full variable domain: GAGVSQSPRYKVTKRGQDVALRCDPISGHVSLYWYRQALGQGPEFLTYFNYEAQQDKSGLPNDRFSAERPEGSISTLTIQRTEQRDSAMYRCASSLSRGPSGNTIYFGEGSWLTVV.

The V gene is TRBV20-1, the J gene TRBJ1-1, with D unresolved. The V gene's germline CDR1 is DFQATT and CDR2 SNEGSKA (reference sequence). Between the trimmed V and J ends, which lost 7 bases and 2 bases, there was a span of 17 bases. The CDR3 extends over 14 amino acids. The CDR3 is CSGEAAGINTEAFF. The CDR3 nucleotides read TGCAGTGGGGAGGCCGCGGGAATTAACACTGAAGCTTTCTTT.

This chain links TRBV6-6 with TRBJ2-7, with a weak D call TRBD1 (6 bases). Germline CDR1 reads MNHNY; CDR2 reads SVGAGI (reference sequence). This CDR3 is built from 13 residues. The V end was cut by 2 bases, the J end by 7 bases, with 12 bases between. The chain's CDR3 is CASSYEGQREQYV. As DNA, the CDR3 is TGTGCCAGCAGTTACGAAGGACAGAGGGAGCAGTACGTC.

This clonotype was counted a single time. Relative to the germline gene, one junction end is altered; a read error may explain this. The chain carries TRBV4-1 and TRBJ1-5; D may be TRBD1 (5 bases). The germline V gene encodes CDR1 MGHRA and CDR2 YSYEKL. The CDR3 covers 15 residues. Written as DNA, the CDR3 is TGCGCCAGCAGCCAAGCAGGGACGAGCAGTCAGCCCCAGCATTTT. Its translation is CASSQAGTSSQPQHF.

The V gene is TRBV10-3, the J gene TRBJ2-3; no firm D call. This CDR3 has 14 amino acids. Germline-derived CDR1 and CDR2 are ENHRY and SYGVKD. Trimming took 4 bases from V and 3 from J, leaving 11 bases between them. The CDR3 DNA is TGTGCCATCAGTGGACTGAGTCAGACAGATACGCAGTATTTT. This translates into CAISGLSQTDTQYF.

The chain carries TRBV10-3 and TRBJ2-7, with D perhaps TRBD1 or TRBD2 (6 bases each). Trimming took off 6 bases at V and 0 bases at J, with 9 bases between the two ends. Germline CDR1 and CDR2: ENHRY and SYGVKD. The CDR3 sequence is 13 residues long. The CDR3 sequence is CAIRGGSSYEQYV. The CDR3 DNA is TGTGCCATCAGAGGGGGGAGCTCCTACGAGCAGTACGTC.

The CDR3 DNA is TGCAGTGCTGGTAGACAGGAAGATCAAGAGACCCAGTACTTC. Amino acids: CSAGRQEDQETQYF. V is TRBV20-1 and J is TRBJ2-5, with D perhaps TRBD1 (6 bases). The germline V gene has CDR1 DFQATT and CDR2 SNEGSKA (reference sequence). This CDR3 is built from 14 residues. Trimming took 5 bases from V and 2 from J, leaving 15 bases between them.

The V call is TRBV30, the J call TRBJ2-1; 10 bases fit TRBD2. The CDR3 loop spans 15 amino acids. After removal of 3 bases from V and 13 bases from J, the junction contained 15 bases not matched to a gene. The V gene's germline CDR1 is GTSNPN and CDR2 SVGIG (reference sequence). The CDR3 reads CAWSPGGEAGGLQFF. CDR3 nucleotide sequence: TGTGCCTGGAGCCCCGGGGGGGAAGCGGGAGGGCTCCAGTTCTTC.

The V call is TRBV12-3 or TRBV12-4, the J call TRBJ2-3, with 7 nucleotides matching TRBD1. CDR3 length: 14 residues. The V segment lost 3 bases and the J segment 5 bases; nucleotides outside the gene matches: 5. CDR3 amino acids: CASSFTGAVDTQYF. CDR3 coding DNA: TGTGCCAGCAGTTTCACAGGGGCGGTAGATACGCAGTATTTT.

This sequence joins TRBV3-1 and TRBJ1-6; TRBD1 agrees at 10 bases. CDR1 and CDR2 (germline): LGHDT, YNNKEL (reference sequence). The CDR3 is 16 residues long. The trim removed 1 base at V and 9 bases at J, leaving 6 bases unmatched. CDR3 coding DNA: TGTGCCAGCAGCCAAGGTGGGGGACAGGGGTCTTCACCCCTCCACTTT. It codes for CASSQGGGQGSSPLHF.

J is TRBJ2-2 and V is TRBV12-3 or TRBV12-4, with 12 nucleotides matching TRBD2. Trimming at V came to 6 bases and at J to 7 bases, leaving 9 bases not matched to a gene. The CDR3 has 16 residues. The CDR3 here is CASRSSGRALGGELFF. The CDR3 bases are TGTGCCAGCAGGTCTAGCGGGAGGGCCTTGGGCGGGGAGCTGTTTTTT.

This chain connects TRBV11-3 to TRBJ2-5, with D perhaps matching TRBD1 (6 bases). The V end lost 5 bases, the J end lost 3 bases, and 16 bases lay between the germline ends. The length of the CDR3 is 15 residues. The germline CDR1 and CDR2 sequences are SGHNT and YENEEA. The CDR3 loop reads CASSPRWGPKETQYF. The CDR3 DNA follows: TGTGCCAGCAGCCCCCGGTGGGGGCCTAAAGAGACCCAGTACTTC.

The chain uses TRBV12-5 and TRBJ2-2, with D possibly matching TRBD2 (6 bases). This CDR3 has 15 amino acids. V was trimmed by 3 bases and J by 4 bases, leaving 12 bases between them. Germline assignment: CDR1 LGHNT and CDR2 FRNRAP. CDR3 region: CASGFVPGVTGELFF. The CDR3 nucleotides are TGTGCTAGTGGTTTTGTTCCGGGAGTCACCGGGGAGCTGTTTTTT.

This sequence joins TRBV28 and TRBJ2-2; D could derive from TRBD1 or TRBD2 (5 bases each). V was pared by 5 bases and J by 1 base, with 8 bases between. The germline gives CDR1 MDHEN, CDR2 SYDVKM. This CDR3 region has 14 residues. CDR3 nucleotide sequence: TGTGCCAGCAGTCCGGGGCTGAACACCGGGGAGCTGTTTTTT. It yields the protein CASSPGLNTGELFF.

The chain employs TRBV20-1 and TRBJ2-5; TRBD2 is a possible D gene (6 bases). Trimming cost V 4 bases and J 7 bases, with 19 bases left between them. The CDR3 is made up of 14 amino acids. Germline V CDR1 and CDR2: DFQATT, SNEGSKA (reference sequence). CDR3 region: CSATRLLGGATQYF. CDR3 DNA sequence: TGCAGTGCTACCCGGCTACTCGGCGGGGCGACCCAGTACTTC.

The genes are TRBV5-6 and TRBJ2-7; D might be TRBD2 (6 bases). The CDR3 extends over 15 amino acids. From germline, CDR1 is SGHDT and CDR2 YYEEEE. Between the trimmed V and J ends, which lost 6 bases and 6 bases, there was a span of 22 bases. This chain's CDR3 is CASTGLGRRVSEQYF. The CDR3, as DNA: TGTGCCAGCACCGGCCTGGGGCGGAGGGTCTCCGAGCAGTACTTC. The whole variable domain, filled in from reference TRBV5-6 and TRBJ2-7, reads DAGVTQSPTHLIKTRGQQVTLRCSPKSGHDTVSWYQQALGQGPQFIFQYYEEEERQRGNFPDRFSGHQFPNYSSELNVNALLLGDSALYLCASTGLGRRVSEQYFGPGTRLTVT.

The chain recombines TRBV4-1 with TRBJ1-2; D may be TRBD1 (6 bases). CDR1 and CDR2 from the germline V gene are MGHRA and YSYEKL. The CDR3 covers 15 residues. The germline V and J ends were trimmed by 0 bases and 4 bases, with 12 bases remaining between them. The chain's CDR3 is CASSQEGSGAYGYTF. As DNA, the CDR3 is TGCGCCAGCAGCCAAGAGGGGTCAGGGGCCTATGGCTACACCTTC.

This chain links TRBV7-2 with TRBJ2-1; either TRBD1 or TRBD2 may fit D (5 bases each). CDR1 and CDR2 (germline): SGHTA, FQGNSA. Trimming pared 4 bases from V and 3 bases from J, leaving 10 bases between. The CDR3 is made up of 14 amino acids. CDR3 protein: CASSYMGDYNEQFF. DNA for the CDR3: TGTGCCAGCAGCTACATGGGGGACTACAATGAGCAGTTCTTC.

The chain couples TRBV20-1 to TRBJ1-5; D gene ambiguous. V lost 6 bases and J lost 2, with 11 bases in between. The CDR3 is 13 amino acids. Germline values: CDR1 DFQATT, CDR2 SNEGSKA (reference sequence). CDR3 protein: CSAEDGRNQPQHF. The CDR3 DNA follows: TGCAGTGCAGAGGACGGCCGCAATCAGCCCCAGCATTTT.

J is TRBJ1-1 and V is TRBV2; D gene ambiguous. V dropped 6 bases and J dropped 1 base, with 9 bases sitting between them. Germline V gene lookup returns CDR1 SNHLY and CDR2 FYNNEI. The CDR3 totals 13 residues. The CDR3 here is CASREDPNTEAFF. For the CDR3, the DNA is TGTGCCAGCAGGGAGGATCCGAACACTGAAGCTTTCTTT.

The V call is TRBV18, the J call TRBJ2-2; 8 bases fit TRBD1. This CDR3 has 17 amino acids. Germline V gene lookup returns CDR1 KGHSH and CDR2 LQKENI. V gave up 1 base and J gave up 1 base; unmatched junction bases: 5. The CDR3 protein is CASSPLGQGVNTGELFF. As DNA, the CDR3 is TGTGCCAGCTCACCACTTGGACAGGGCGTGAACACCGGGGAGCTGTTTTTT. Together with reference TRBV18 and TRBJ2-2, the CDR3 gives the full variable domain: NAGVMQNPRHLVRRRGQEARLRCSPMKGHSHVYWYRQLPEEGLKFMVYLQKENIIDESGMPKERFSAEFPKEGPSILRIQQVVRGDSAAYFCASSPLGQGVNTGELFFGEGSRLTVL.

The chain joins TRBV5-1 to TRBJ2-7; 9 bases map to TRBD1. V lost 3 bases and J lost 6; bases outside the gene matches: 7. Germline V gives CDR1 SGHRS, CDR2 YFSETQ. This CDR3 has 14 residues. CDR3 bases: TGCGCCAGCAGCTGGGACAGGGTATTGGCCGAGCAGTACTTC. Translated, it gives CASSWDRVLAEQYF. Full variable domain (missing parts from reference TRBV5-1 and TRBJ2-7): KAGVTQTPRYLIKTRGQQVTLSCSPISGHRSVSWYQQTPGQGLQFLFEYFSETQRNKGNFPGRFSGRQFSNSRSEMNVSTLELGDSALYLCASSWDRVLAEQYFGPGTRLTVT.

V usage is TRBV20-1 and J usage is TRBJ2-3, with 12 bases aligning to TRBD2. Per the germline V gene, CDR1 is DFQATT and CDR2 is SNEGSKA (reference sequence). Trimming at V came to 6 bases and at J to 6 bases, leaving 10 bases not matched to a gene. The CDR3 loop spans 15 amino acids. Written as DNA, the CDR3 is TGCAGTGCCCGAGATCTAGCGGGAGGGCCGGATACGCAGTATTTT. Translation: CSARDLAGGPDTQYF.

The gene calls are TRBV30 and TRBJ1-1; D might be TRBD1 (5 bases). Trimming shortened V by 6 bases and J by 7 bases, and 15 bases separated the two germline ends. The CDR3 is 12 amino acids. The germline gives CDR1 GTSNPN, CDR2 SVGIG (reference sequence). The CDR3 reads CACQRQQYEAFF. The CDR3 DNA reads TGTGCCTGCCAAAGACAGCAATATGAAGCTTTCTTT. The whole variable domain, remainder taken from reference TRBV30 and TRBJ1-1, is SQTIHQWPATLVQPVGSPLSLECTVEGTSNPNLYWYRQAAGRGLQLLFYSVGIGQISSEVPQNLSASRPQDRQFILSSKKLLLSDSGFYLCACQRQQYEAFFGQGTRLTVV.

This clonotype has a single count. The chain is built from TRBV29-1 and TRBJ2-3; TRBD2 aligns across 9 bases. This CDR3 comprises 13 residues. Germline-derived CDR1 and CDR2 are SQVTM and ANQGSEA. V trimming: 4 bases; J trimming: 4 bases; junction bases outside the gene matches: 3. CDR3 region: CSVALAGPDTQYF. Written as DNA, the CDR3 is TGCAGCGTTGCCCTAGCGGGGCCAGATACGCAGTATTTT.

The chain links TRBV20-1 to TRBJ2-5, with D perhaps matching TRBD2 (6 bases). The V gene's germline CDR1 is DFQATT and CDR2 SNEGSKA (reference sequence). V was clipped by 0 bases and J by 5 bases, with 13 bases between them. This CDR3 is 14 amino acids long. The CDR3 loop is CSARDDGRGETQYF. CDR3 sequence (DNA): TGCAGTGCTAGAGATGACGGGAGAGGGGAGACCCAGTACTTC.